This section outlines one T cell receptor (beta chain) sequence together with its context. This sample is part of a study of blood T cell repertoires in COVID-19. Profiled with immunoSEQ multiplex PCR; TCRdb holds only in-frame clones, not every one. The sample has roughly 64,000 clones, more than 75% seen once. Source material: peripheral blood. This TCR was recovered from a man in his forties or fifties with active COVID-19.

Written as DNA, the CDR3 is TGTGCCAACCTCGACAGGGCTAACAAAAACATTCAGTACTTC. Residues: CANLDRANKNIQYF. The chain recombines TRBV7-9 with TRBJ2-4; 7 bases map to TRBD1. After removal of 10 bases from V and 3 bases from J, the junction contained 9 bases not matched to a gene. Looked up from germline, CDR1 is SEHNR and CDR2 is FQNEAQ (reference sequence). This CDR3 has 14 residues.